This T cell receptor (beta chain) is from a study of blood T cell repertoires in COVID-19. Study information: COVID-19 samples collected from the United States, Italy and Spain covered acute and convalescent phases.

Original methodology: For nucleated cells, counts were estimated from reference gene primer amplification. Assay: immunoSEQ multiplex PCR; the TCRdb copy retains only in-frame clones and omits some. Clonal size and the V and J genes are those of that table, whereas D and trimming came from the DNA. The profile covers tens of thousands of clones, with around nine tenths appearing a single time and about 5.2% taken by the ten largest. The germline gives CDR1 MNHEY, CDR2 SMNVEV (reference sequence). Trimming at V came to 3 bases and at J to 8 bases, leaving 22 bases not matched to a gene. The CDR3 is 19 amino acids.

This chain connects TRBV27 to TRBJ2-1, with 7 bases fitting TRBD1. This TCR derives from a man between 60 and 70 years old with acute or convalescent COVID-19. What was sequenced was peripheral blood. Written as DNA, the CDR3 is TGTGCCAGCAGTTTGGTAGGGGGCGTTGGTACAACTGAGCGCGATGAGCAGTTCTTC. Amino acid sequence: CASSLVGGVGTTERDEQFF.